Below are 23 T cell receptor beta chains sequenced from a single sample in a study of identical twins. TCRdb recomputed calls from the 5' RACE reads with MiXCR, one row per CDR3 protein. The sample gives about 340,000 distinct CDR3 sequences, over 9% of which show up once; around 7.8% is in the top ten. These same records also appear under a second study, on yellow fever vaccine responses in identical twins.

Sequencing was done on a sample of CD8+ T cells sorted from blood. These receptors all come from a woman between 18 and 29 years old in good health.

In this sample, this clonotype turned up a few times. Sequence at one end of the junction differs from germline and may be a read error. The DNA for the CDR3 is TGTGCCAACAGTTTCCTGGCCGCTAGCGATGAGCAGTTCTTC. Amino acids: CANSFLAASDEQFF. This chain connects TRBV12-3 or TRBV12-4 to TRBJ2-1, with D maybe TRBD2 (6 bases). The CDR3 loop spans 14 amino acids.

The J gene is TRBJ2-7, the V gene TRBV2; 11 positions match TRBD2. Germline-derived CDR1 and CDR2 are SNHLY and FYNNEI. V dropped 3 bases and J dropped 3; count of bases not matched to a gene: 4. The CDR3 consists of 15 residues. CDR3 loop: CASSDLGLAVYEQYF. Written as DNA, the CDR3 is TGTGCCAGCAGTGATTTGGGACTAGCGGTCTACGAGCAGTACTTC.

In its sample, this clonotype was seen a few times. The chain recombines TRBV12-3 or TRBV12-4 with TRBJ2-1; D is uncertain. The V end was cut by 1 base, the J end by 2 bases, with 6 bases between. The CDR3 extends over 14 amino acids. The CDR3 DNA is TGTGCCAGCAGTTTAGAGAGTCCCTACAATGAGCAGTTCTTC. Residues: CASSLESPYNEQFF.

This clonotype occurred a few times. The chain combines TRBV4-1 with TRBJ2-1; D ambiguous. The ends were cut back, 1 base at V and 3 bases at J, with 10 bases in the middle. In germline, CDR1 is MGHRA, CDR2 YSYEKL. The CDR3 sequence is 15 residues long. The CDR3 bases are TGCGCCAGCAGCCAAGTGCCTGTTAGCTACAATGAGCAGTTCTTC. Amino acids: CASSQVPVSYNEQFF.

V is TRBV4-2 and J is TRBJ2-1; D may be TRBD2 (5 bases). Looked up from germline, CDR1 is LGHNA and CDR2 is YNFKEQ. V was shortened by 3 bases and J by 2 bases, with 5 bases between the two germline ends. The CDR3 is made up of 13 amino acids. The CDR3 spells CASSQEAYNEQFF. The CDR3 DNA sequence: TGTGCCAGCAGCCAGGAGGCCTACAATGAGCAGTTCTTC.

This clonotype appeared a few times. The V gene is TRBV3-1, the J gene TRBJ2-7; D is possibly TRBD1 (6 bases). The length of the CDR3 is 15 residues. V lost 0 bases and J lost 5, with 14 bases in between. The germline V gene encodes CDR1 LGHDT and CDR2 YNNKEL (reference sequence). The CDR3 region has the DNA TGTGCCAGCAGCCAAGAGGGTTGGGGGCGCGACGAGCAGTACTTC. Translation: CASSQEGWGRDEQYF.

The chain is built from TRBV27 and TRBJ1-1; D might be TRBD1 (5 bases). The CDR3 covers 14 residues. The V end lost 2 bases, the J end lost 1 base, and 8 bases lay between the germline ends. CDR1 is MNHEY and CDR2 is SMNVEV in the germline V gene (reference sequence). The CDR3 nucleotides are TGTGCCAGCAGTTTACGGGACCGGAACACTGAAGCTTTCTTT. Residues: CASSLRDRNTEAFF.

The chain is built from TRBV5-1 and TRBJ1-5; possible D gene TRBD1, 6 bases. Trimming pared 4 bases from V and 0 bases from J, leaving 11 bases between. Per the germline V gene, CDR1 is SGHRS and CDR2 is YFSETQ. The CDR3 sequence is 15 residues long. The CDR3 bases are TGCGCCAGCAGCGTGGACAGTTATAGCAATCAGCCCCAGCATTTT. It encodes CASSVDSYSNQPQHF.

The V and J genes are TRBV6-5 and TRBJ2-5; 8 positions agree with TRBD2. The J segment lost 3 bases and the V segment lost 2 bases, leaving 5 bases of the junction unmatched. Germline lookup yields CDR1 MNHEY and CDR2 SVGAGI. CDR3 length equals 15 residues. CDR3 sequence: CASSYTAGGEETQYF. DNA for the CDR3: TGTGCCAGCAGTTACACCGCGGGGGGCGAAGAGACCCAGTACTTC.

The sample holds many counts of this clonotype. J is TRBJ2-1 and V is TRBV15, with D tentatively TRBD1 or TRBD2 (5 bases each). V was shortened by 5 bases and J by 7 bases, with 15 bases between the two germline ends. The germline V gene has CDR1 LNHNV and CDR2 YYDKDF (reference sequence). The CDR3 consists of 14 residues. CDR3 bases: TGTGCCACCAGCCTCCACCGGGACCAAAATGAGCAGTTCTTC. Its translation: CATSLHRDQNEQFF.

V gene TRBV3-1 combines with J gene TRBJ2-5; 10 bases are shared with TRBD2. Per the germline V gene, CDR1 is LGHDT and CDR2 is YNNKEL (reference sequence). The length of the CDR3 is 15 residues. V shed 4 bases and J 2 bases; nucleotides not matched to a gene: 4. As DNA, the CDR3 is TGTGCCAGCAGCCCGACTAGCGGGCCTCAAGAGACCCAGTACTTC. Its protein is CASSPTSGPQETQYF.

The chain has TRBV28 and TRBJ2-1, with unresolved D. Germline V gives CDR1 MDHEN, CDR2 SYDVKM. The V gene lost 6 bases and the J gene lost 4 bases, with 10 bases spanning the gap. The CDR3 totals 13 residues. CDR3 residues: CASRLTEYNEQFF. In nucleotides, the CDR3 is TGTGCCAGCAGGCTGACGGAGTACAATGAGCAGTTCTTC.

This clonotype appeared a few times. The V call is TRBV28, the J call TRBJ2-7; possible D gene TRBD2, 6 bases. Trimming cost V 3 bases and J 0 bases, with 15 bases left between them. The germline V gene has CDR1 MDHEN and CDR2 SYDVKM. The CDR3 contains 16 residues. The chain's CDR3 is CASSLGGGTDSYEQYF. In DNA form, the CDR3 reads TGTGCCAGCAGTTTGGGTGGGGGGACCGACTCCTACGAGCAGTACTTC.

The V and J genes are TRBV4-1 and TRBJ2-1; TRBD2 matches at 14 bases. Trimming cost V 5 bases and J 13 bases; bases outside gene matches: 10. This CDR3 spans 15 amino acids. Germline V lookup: CDR1 MGHRA, CDR2 YSYEKL. The CDR3 DNA reads as TGCGCCAGCAGCGCGACTAGCGGGAGGGCCGTGGAACAGTTCTTC. This codes for CASSATSGRAVEQFF.

The chain is built from TRBV27 and TRBJ2-7, with D possibly TRBD2 on 6 matching bases. V lost 5 bases to trimming and J lost 2 bases, with 19 bases between them. The CDR3 spans 16 residues. Germline CDR1 MNHEY, CDR2 SMNVEV (reference sequence). This CDR3 reads CASSPRVGLATYEQYF. DNA of the CDR3: TGTGCCAGCAGTCCCCGGGTCGGGCTAGCGACCTACGAGCAGTACTTC.

The V gene is TRBV4-2, the J gene TRBJ2-7, with TRBD1 matching 8 bases. There are 20 residues in the CDR3. J was trimmed by 2 bases and V by 2 bases; bases with no gene match: 20. The germline CDR1 and CDR2 sequences are LGHNA and YNFKEQ. The CDR3 sequence: CASSQPDHSEDRAKAYEQYF. The CDR3 DNA reads as TGTGCCAGCAGCCAACCAGACCACTCAGAGGACAGGGCGAAGGCCTACGAGCAGTACTTC.

The chain links TRBV16 to TRBJ1-2; 9 positions agree with TRBD1. The CDR3 is 16 amino acids. Germline-derived CDR1 and CDR2 are KGHSY and FQNENV. The V gene end was trimmed by 4 bases and the J gene end by 6 bases; junction bases not matched to a gene: 12. CDR3 region: CASSRTGTGPHDGYTF. Here the CDR3 DNA reads TGTGCCAGCAGCCGAACCGGGACAGGGCCACACGATGGCTACACCTTC.

This clonotype has a handful of counts. This chain joins TRBV7-9 and TRBJ1-4; D not certain. There are 13 residues in the CDR3. With 7 bases removed from V and 7 bases from J, the gap between germline ends came to 13 bases. Germline V lookup: CDR1 SEHNR, CDR2 FQNEAQ (reference sequence). The CDR3 region is CASTEPRGEKLFF. CDR3 DNA: TGTGCCAGCACCGAGCCGCGGGGTGAAAAACTGTTTTTT. The complete variable domain, with remaining parts taken from reference TRBV7-9 and TRBJ1-4, reads DTGVSQNPRHKITKRGQNVTFRCDPISEHNRLYWYRQTLGQGPEFLTYFQNEAQLEKSRLLSDRFSAERPKGSFSTLEIQRTEQGDSAMYLCASTEPRGEKLFFGSGTQLSVL.

V is TRBV27 and J is TRBJ2-3; 8 bases agree with TRBD1. V shed 4 bases and J 2 bases; nucleotides not matched to a gene: 14. The CDR3 is 18 amino acids. CDR1 and CDR2 from the germline V gene are MNHEY and SMNVEV (reference sequence). The CDR3 region is CASSSPPRTGPTTDTQYF. CDR3 in DNA: TGTGCCAGCAGTTCACCCCCCCGGACAGGGCCTACCACAGATACGCAGTATTTT.

This chain connects TRBV6-1 to TRBJ2-6; D possibly uses TRBD1 or TRBD2 (5 bases each). The CDR3 runs 18 residues. Germline V gene sequence: CDR1 MNHNS, CDR2 SASEGT. Trimming pared 6 bases from V and 0 bases from J, leaving 18 bases between. DNA for the CDR3: TGTGCCAGCAGCCCCACCGGGACGGCATACTCTGGGGCCAACGTCCTGACTTTC. This translates into CASSPTGTAYSGANVLTF.

J is TRBJ2-7 and V is TRBV20-1, with TRBD2 matching over 9 bases. The CDR3 totals 16 residues. CDR1 and CDR2 from the germline V gene are DFQATT and SNEGSKA (reference sequence). Trimming cost V 0 bases and J 0 bases; bases outside gene matches: 6. In DNA form, the CDR3 reads TGCAGTGCTAGAGATCTAGATAGCGGGAGCTCCTACGAGCAGTACTTC. Protein: CSARDLDSGSSYEQYF.

This clonotype showed up many times. The CDR3 DNA reads as TGTGCCAGCAGCTTCGGAGGGAATGAGCAGTTCTTC. Translating gives CASSFGGNEQFF. The chain combines TRBV12-3 or TRBV12-4 with TRBJ2-1, with D possibly being TRBD2 (6 bases). V lost 6 bases to trimming and J lost 7 bases, with 10 bases between them. CDR3 length equals 12 residues.

V and J are TRBV10-3 and TRBJ2-1; the match to TRBD2 covers 10 bases. Losses at the gene ends were 7 bases for V and 5 bases for J; bases not matched to a gene: 5. Per germline, CDR1 ENHRY and CDR2 SYGVKD. This CDR3 has 14 amino acids. CDR3 nucleotide sequence: TGTGCCATCAAAGTCACTAGCGGGGACAATGAGCAGTTCTTC. Protein product: CAIKVTSGDNEQFF.